This TCR beta chain was identified in a study of T cells after posttransplantation cyclophosphamide. Control samples came 1 year after myeloablative marrow transplants with methotrexate plus calcineurin inhibitor. The CDR3 sequence is 15 residues long. J gave up 8 bases and V 7 bases, and 9 bases lay outside the gene matches. The germline V gene has CDR1 SNHLY and CDR2 FYNNEI. The data were produced by immunoSEQ multiplex PCR, yet TCRdb's version contains in-frame clones alone and is incomplete. This repertoire shows approximately 21,000 clones, approximately 83% found once; its top ten account for 2% to 2.5%.

The TCR was taken from a female patient aged 25-39 years who received an allogeneic stem cell transplant from an unrelated donor, was CMV-positive, and had acute and chronic GVHD. A share of the T cells may be of graft donor origin. The J gene is TRBJ2-3, the V gene TRBV2; 13 bases are shared with TRBD2. Sequenced material: PBMCs, taken about 13 months after allogeneic stem cell transplant with calcineurin inhibitor and methotrexate. CDR3 DNA: TGTGCCAGCACTCCGCCCGGACTAGCGGGGGTTACGCAGTATTTT. This sequence encodes CASTPPGLAGVTQYF.